A single sample is the source of the 29 T cell receptor beta chains below, sequenced in a study of beta chain features in type 1 diabetes. Since all of the isolated RNA was reverse transcribed, expressed TCRB transcripts were what got sequenced. The data were produced by immunoSEQ multiplex PCR, yet TCRdb's version contains in-frame clones alone and is incomplete. Counted here are more than 130,000 clones, 6% to 7.5% occurring once; the ten biggest clones make up about 1.3%. The source material was central memory CD4+ T cells from blood. These receptors all stem from a woman aged 25 to 39 in good health.

In this sample, this clone turned up a few times. The chain employs TRBV5-1 and TRBJ1-1; 7 nucleotides agree with TRBD1. CDR3 length: 15 amino acids. Germline CDR1 and CDR2: SGHRS and YFSETQ. Trimming cost V 4 bases and J 2 bases; bases outside gene matches: 8. The CDR3 is CASSRGDRLNTEAFF. CDR3 in DNA: TGCGCCAGCAGCCGCGGGGACAGATTAAACACTGAAGCTTTCTTT.

V and J are TRBV19 and TRBJ2-5; 8 bases fit TRBD1. The CDR3 has 14 amino acids. Germline V lookup: CDR1 LNHDA, CDR2 SQIVND (reference sequence). J gave up 5 bases and V 5 bases, and 7 bases lay outside the gene matches. DNA for the CDR3: TGTGCCAGTAGTCTTCAGGGGGCCGGTGAGACCCAGTACTTC. Residues: CASSLQGAGETQYF.

The chain employs TRBV5-1 and TRBJ2-1, with D perhaps TRBD2 (5 bases). The CDR3 covers 13 residues. The V gene lost 3 bases and the J gene lost 6 bases, with 10 bases spanning the gap. From germline, CDR1 is SGHRS and CDR2 YFSETQ. Here the CDR3 reads CASSSGWVNEQFF. The DNA of the CDR3 is TGCGCCAGCAGCTCGGGGTGGGTCAATGAGCAGTTCTTC.

This clone came up many times. DNA of the CDR3: TGTGCCAGCAGCTTGCGGGACGGCTTCTACGAGCAGTACTTC. This translates into CASSLRDGFYEQYF. The chain has TRBV7-9 and TRBJ2-7; D perhaps matches TRBD2 (6 bases). CDR3 length: 14 residues. Trimming left V 3 bases short and J 3 bases short, with 12 bases between. CDR1 and CDR2 (germline): SEHNR, FQNEAQ (reference sequence).

The table lists this clone with a few counts. The J gene is TRBJ1-2, the V gene TRBV5-5; a possible D gene is TRBD1 (5 bases). The V end lost 6 bases, the J end lost 4 bases, and 19 bases lay between the germline ends. Germline CDR1 and CDR2: SGHKS and YYEKEE (reference sequence). The CDR3 totals 15 residues. Here the CDR3 reads CASTGGPTGGYGYTF. The CDR3 region has the DNA TGTGCCAGCACGGGAGGGCCTACCGGGGGCTATGGCTACACCTTC.

The chain uses TRBV19 and TRBJ1-5, with 8 positions matching TRBD1. The CDR3 consists of 15 residues. The trim removed 3 bases at V and 6 bases at J, leaving 7 bases unmatched. Germline V CDR1 and CDR2: LNHDA, SQIVND (reference sequence). In DNA, the CDR3 is TGTGCCAGTAGTATGGACAGGGTAGGTCGTCAGCCCCAGCATTTT. Translated: CASSMDRVGRQPQHF.

The V call is TRBV28, the J call TRBJ1-1; D uncertain. Trimming removed 6 bases at V and 0 bases at J, with 8 bases between. This CDR3 spans 13 amino acids. Germline lookup yields CDR1 MDHEN and CDR2 SYDVKM. The CDR3 here is CASSRVLNTEAFF. The CDR3 DNA reads TGTGCCAGCAGCCGGGTGTTGAACACTGAAGCTTTCTTT.

V usage is TRBV7-9 and J usage is TRBJ2-1; possibly TRBD2 for D (5 bases). With 5 bases removed from V and 7 bases from J, the gap between germline ends came to 12 bases. CDR1 is SEHNR, CDR2 FQNEAQ, per germline (reference sequence). There are 13 residues in the CDR3. The CDR3 coding sequence is TGTGCCAGCAGCCGGGGAACCAGTAATGAGCAGTTCTTC. Protein: CASSRGTSNEQFF. The full variable domain, with the rest looked up from reference TRBV7-9 and TRBJ2-1, is DTGVSQNPRHKITKRGQNVTFRCDPISEHNRLYWYRQTLGQGPEFLTYFQNEAQLEKSRLLSDRFSAERPKGSFSTLEIQRTEQGDSAMYLCASSRGTSNEQFFGPGTRLTVL.

This clone was recorded a few times. J is TRBJ2-1 and V is TRBV7-2, with TRBD1 matching over 9 bases. V gave up 6 bases and J gave up 2 bases; unmatched junction bases: 5. The CDR3 consists of 15 residues. Germline CDR1 is SGHTA and CDR2 is FQGNSA. CDR3 amino acids: CASRQDRGAYNEQFF. Written as DNA, the CDR3 is TGTGCCAGCAGACAAGACAGGGGGGCCTACAATGAGCAGTTCTTC.

This clone was seen a few times. V and J are TRBV4-2 and TRBJ2-1, with a weak D call TRBD1 (6 bases). Trimming left V 1 base short and J 6 bases short, with 25 bases between. CDR3 length: 19 amino acids. The germline V gene has CDR1 LGHNA and CDR2 YNFKEQ. Here the CDR3 reads CASSQVGTQRRTAGNEQFF. CDR3 bases: TGTGCCAGCAGCCAAGTAGGGACACAGCGAAGGACGGCGGGCAATGAGCAGTTCTTC.

This chain connects TRBV21-1 to TRBJ2-7; TRBD1 is the table's D call, not checked against the DNA. TRBV21-1 is an annotated pseudogene. This CDR3 region has 15 residues. The DNA for the CDR3 is TGTGCCAGCAGCACATACAGGGGATTATCCTACGAGCAGTACTTC. Translating it yields CASSTYRGLSYEQYF.

This clone was counted a few times. The rearrangement uses TRBV7-2 and TRBJ2-2; 11 bases are a match to TRBD2. Germline CDR1 SGHTA, CDR2 FQGNSA. J was trimmed by 6 bases and V by 7 bases; bases with no gene match: 7. CDR3 length equals 15 residues. The CDR3 loop reads CASITSGSNAGELFF. CDR3 bases: TGTGCCAGCATAACTAGCGGGAGCAATGCCGGGGAGCTGTTTTTT.

This chain connects TRBV9 to TRBJ2-3, with 8 bases aligning to TRBD2. Germline assignment: CDR1 SGDLS and CDR2 YYNGEE. Trimming cost V 0 bases and J 5 bases; bases outside gene matches: 5. The CDR3 is 15 amino acids. CDR3 protein: CASSVAGGRLDTQYF. In DNA, the CDR3 is TGTGCCAGCAGCGTAGCGGGAGGGCGTTTAGATACGCAGTATTTT.

The chain combines TRBV7-2 with TRBJ2-5, with 10 bases aligning to TRBD2. The J segment lost 4 bases and the V segment lost 3 bases, leaving 8 bases of the junction unmatched. CDR1 and CDR2 from the germline V gene are SGHTA and FQGNSA. CDR3 size: 16 residues. The CDR3 loop is CASSLGLAGVSETQYF. The CDR3 DNA follows: TGTGCCAGCAGCTTGGGGCTAGCGGGAGTGTCAGAGACCCAGTACTTC.

This chain connects TRBV15 to TRBJ1-4; 8 bases fit TRBD1. V gave up 0 bases and J gave up 5 bases; unmatched junction bases: 2. CDR1 is LNHNV, CDR2 YYDKDF, per germline (reference sequence). This CDR3 is 15 amino acids long. This CDR3 is CATSRETGANEKLFF. The CDR3 DNA reads as TGTGCCACCAGCAGAGAGACAGGGGCCAATGAAAAACTGTTTTTT.

This clone appeared a few times. The V and J genes are TRBV29-1 and TRBJ2-1; possibly TRBD2 for D (6 bases). The CDR3 is made up of 13 amino acids. V lost 4 bases and J 5 bases, leaving 12 bases between the germline ends. The germline gives CDR1 SQVTM, CDR2 ANQGSEA. The CDR3 protein is CSVGGVRNNEQFF. Here the CDR3 DNA reads TGCAGCGTTGGGGGGGTGAGAAACAATGAGCAGTTCTTC.

There are a few counts of this clone. This chain links TRBV5-1 with TRBJ2-1, with 7 bases fitting TRBD1. Looked up from germline, CDR1 is SGHRS and CDR2 is YFSETQ. This CDR3 comprises 15 residues. V lost 5 bases, J lost 2 bases, and 7 bases stayed unmatched. As DNA, the CDR3 is TGCGCCAGCAGGCCCGGGACAGATACCTACAATGAGCAGTTCTTC. This translates into CASRPGTDTYNEQFF.

The rearrangement joins TRBV7-2 to TRBJ2-7, with 10 bases that match TRBD2. V lost 5 bases to trimming and J lost 0 bases; unmatched junction nucleotides: 7. CDR1 SGHTA and CDR2 FQGNSA come from the germline V gene. CDR3 length: 16 residues. The CDR3 sequence: CASSTGPSGSSYEQYF. The CDR3 coding sequence is TGTGCCAGCAGCACCGGCCCTAGCGGGAGCTCCTACGAGCAGTACTTC. Looking up the rest from reference TRBV7-2 and TRBJ2-7 gives the full variable domain: GAGVSQSPSNKVTEKGKDVELRCDPISGHTALYWYRQSLGQGLEFLIYFQGNSAPDKSGLPSDRFSAERTGGSVSTLTIQRTQQEDSAVYLCASSTGPSGSSYEQYFGPGTRLTVT.

This clone appeared many times. The chain carries TRBV5-1 and TRBJ2-1, with TRBD1 matching over 10 bases. From germline, CDR1 is SGHRS and CDR2 YFSETQ. This CDR3 has 15 amino acids. Losses at the gene ends were 2 bases for V and 8 bases for J; bases not matched to a gene: 7. CDR3 amino acids: CASSFSGQGRDEQFF. CDR3 sequence (DNA): TGCGCCAGCAGCTTTTCGGGACAGGGGAGGGATGAGCAGTTCTTC.

This clone has just a few counts. This chain connects TRBV5-4 to TRBJ2-7; TRBD1 matches 7 bases. J lost 7 bases, V lost 4 bases, and 14 bases had no gene match. The germline gives CDR1 SGHNT, CDR2 YYREEE (reference sequence). The CDR3 is made up of 15 amino acids. This CDR3 is CASSHFTGALREQYF. For the CDR3, the DNA is TGTGCCAGCAGCCACTTCACAGGGGCGTTAAGGGAGCAGTACTTC.

The chain combines TRBV7-9 with TRBJ2-7, with D perhaps TRBD2 (5 bases). This CDR3 has 12 amino acids. CDR1 and CDR2 from the germline V gene are SEHNR and FQNEAQ (reference sequence). The V end was cut by 3 bases, the J end by 11 bases, with 14 bases between. The CDR3 reads CASSFDSEAEYF. CDR3 DNA: TGTGCCAGCAGCTTCGACTCGGAAGCGGAGTACTTC.

This clone came up a few times. The V gene is TRBV2, the J gene TRBJ1-5, with D uncertain. This CDR3 comprises 14 residues. Germline CDR1 SNHLY, CDR2 FYNNEI. The V end was cut by 2 bases, the J end by 2 bases, with 7 bases between. In DNA form, the CDR3 reads TGTGCCAGCAGTGAAAACGGGGGCAATCAGCCCCAGCATTTT. Its translation is CASSENGGNQPQHF.

The chain recombines TRBV4-2 with TRBJ1-2; the D is unclear. In germline, CDR1 is LGHNA, CDR2 YNFKEQ. The CDR3 runs 14 residues. The germline V and J ends were trimmed by 1 base and 0 bases, with 6 bases remaining between them. The CDR3 DNA reads as TGTGCCAGCAGCCAAGGTCAGGCTAACTATGGCTACACCTTC. The encoded protein is CASSQGQANYGYTF.

This clone was detected only a few times. At one of its ends the junction is not consistent with the germline gene, which may arise from a read error. This rearrangement joins TRBV5-4 to TRBJ2-1; the D is unclear. The germline CDR1 and CDR2 sequences are SGHNT and YYREEE (reference sequence). The CDR3 has 13 residues. CDR3 nucleotide sequence: TGCGCCAGCAGCCTCGACGGGTACAATGAGCAGTTCTTC. Translation gives CASSLDGYNEQFF.

The chain combines TRBV28 with TRBJ2-4; perhaps TRBD2 as D (6 bases). CDR1 and CDR2 (germline): MDHEN, SYDVKM. V was clipped by 8 bases and J by 0 bases, with 8 bases between them. The CDR3 is 13 residues long. The CDR3 region is CASEEGAKNIQYF. In nucleotides, the CDR3 is TGTGCCAGCGAGGAGGGAGCCAAAAACATTCAGTACTTC.

This clone came up many times. The chain recombines TRBV30 with TRBJ2-3; 8 nucleotides align to TRBD1. The CDR3 runs to 14 residues. Germline CDR1 and CDR2: GTSNPN and SVGIG (reference sequence). With 3 bases clipped from V and 0 bases from J, the junction kept 2 bases outside the gene matches. In nucleotides, the CDR3 is TGTGCCTGGAGAAGGACAGGGAGCACAGATACGCAGTATTTT. This sequence encodes CAWRRTGSTDTQYF.

Only a few counts were recorded for this clone. The chain recombines TRBV2 with TRBJ1-5, with D tentatively TRBD1 (5 bases). The germline CDR1 and CDR2 sequences are SNHLY and FYNNEI. The CDR3 is 16 amino acids. V was cut by 7 bases and J by 11 bases, with 27 bases left in between. Here the CDR3 reads CASTQRDFGFGAAQHF. The CDR3 bases are TGTGCCAGCACCCAACGGGACTTTGGATTTGGGGCCGCCCAGCATTTT.

CDR3 region: CASSESRDTDTQYF. CDR3 in DNA: TGTGCCAGCAGTGAAAGCCGGGACACAGATACGCAGTATTTT. This chain links TRBV6-1 with TRBJ2-3, with D perhaps TRBD2 (5 bases). Germline assignment: CDR1 MNHNS and CDR2 SASEGT. V shed 2 bases and J shed 2 bases, with 8 bases lying between them. The CDR3 contains 14 residues.

This clone occurred a few times. The chain couples TRBV4-2 to TRBJ1-3; no clear D gene. V shed 0 bases and J shed 0 bases, with 6 bases lying between them. This CDR3 has 15 residues. The germline CDR1 and CDR2 sequences are LGHNA and YNFKEQ. The CDR3 reads CASSQDPVSGNTIYF. The CDR3 DNA sequence: TGTGCCAGCAGCCAAGATCCAGTCTCTGGAAACACCATATATTTT.